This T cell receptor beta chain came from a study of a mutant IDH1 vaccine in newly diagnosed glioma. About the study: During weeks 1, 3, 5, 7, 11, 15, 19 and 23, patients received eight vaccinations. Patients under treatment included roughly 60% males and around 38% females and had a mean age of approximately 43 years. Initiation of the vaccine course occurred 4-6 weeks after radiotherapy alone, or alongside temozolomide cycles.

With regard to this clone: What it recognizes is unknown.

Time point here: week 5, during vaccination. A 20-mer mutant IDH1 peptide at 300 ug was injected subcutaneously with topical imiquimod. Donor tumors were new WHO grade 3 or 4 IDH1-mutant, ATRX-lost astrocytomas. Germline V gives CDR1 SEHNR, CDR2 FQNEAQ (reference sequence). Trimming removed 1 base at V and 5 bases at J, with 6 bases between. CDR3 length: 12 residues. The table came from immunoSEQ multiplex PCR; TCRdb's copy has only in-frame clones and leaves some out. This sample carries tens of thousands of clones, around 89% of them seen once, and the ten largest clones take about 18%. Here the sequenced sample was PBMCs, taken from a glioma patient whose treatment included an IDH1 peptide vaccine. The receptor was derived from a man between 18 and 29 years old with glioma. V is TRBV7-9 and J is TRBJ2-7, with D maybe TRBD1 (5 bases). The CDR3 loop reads CASSLGRDEQYF. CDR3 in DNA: TGTGCCAGCAGCTTAGGCAGGGACGAGCAGTACTTC.